These 24 T cell receptor beta chains originate from one sample sequenced in a study of patients and donors after allogeneic stem cell transplantation. A single record per CDR3 protein comes from TCRdb applying MiXCR to the RT-PCR reads. This sample has some 200,000 distinct CDR3 sequences; 41% occur once, and the top ten carry about 30%. The material sequenced was blood, either unsorted or a sorted T cell fraction (not recorded which). These receptors all stem from a human donor who was either an allogeneic HSCT recipient or a stem cell or donor lymphocyte infusion donor (not recorded which). It is not recorded whose cells these are; they may come from a transplant donor.

The V call is TRBV6-5, the J call TRBJ1-1; D perhaps matches TRBD1 (5 bases). V was trimmed by 0 bases and J by 4 bases, leaving 15 bases between them. Germline CDR1 MNHEY, CDR2 SVGAGI. This CDR3 contains 16 residues. In nucleotides, the CDR3 is TGTGCCAGCAGTTACTCGGTCGGGGAAGGGACCACTGAAGCTTTCTTT. Translated: CASSYSVGEGTTEAFF.

This clonotype has at least ten counts. J is TRBJ2-3 and V is TRBV29-1; the D gene is possibly TRBD2 (6 bases). V was shortened by 3 bases and J by 4 bases, with 11 bases between the two germline ends. Germline CDR1 SQVTM, CDR2 ANQGSEA. This CDR3 comprises 13 residues. The CDR3 sequence: CSVEEGSADTQYF. The DNA for the CDR3 is TGCAGCGTTGAGGAGGGGAGCGCAGATACGCAGTATTTT.

In the case of this clonotype: Its ends do not fully match the called genes, so a read error is possible. J is TRBJ1-2 and V is TRBV29-1; 7 positions agree with TRBD1. CDR3 length: 13 residues. Germline values: CDR1 SQVTM, CDR2 ANQGSEA. The CDR3 DNA is TGCAGCATTGAATGGTCGGCAGGGGGAGGCTACACCTTC. It encodes CSIEWSAGGGYTF.

V is TRBV11-3 and J is TRBJ2-3; the match to TRBD2 covers 8 bases. Germline V lookup: CDR1 SGHNT, CDR2 YENEEA. The CDR3 spans 16 residues. Unmatched junction bases numbered 12, after V lost 5 bases and J lost 5 bases. DNA of the CDR3: TGTGCCAGCAGCCACAGGACTAGCTGGGGAGGAGATACGCAGTATTTT. This gives the protein CASSHRTSWGGDTQYF.

The V and J genes are TRBV10-3 and TRBJ2-7; D possibly corresponds to TRBD1 (6 bases). The germline gives CDR1 ENHRY, CDR2 SYGVKD. The CDR3 is 15 residues long. V dropped 2 bases and J dropped 2 bases, with 13 bases sitting between them. In DNA, the CDR3 is TGTGCCATCAGTGAGCTTACAGGGTTAACCTACGAGCAGTACTTC. This codes for CAISELTGLTYEQYF.

This chain links TRBV5-1 with TRBJ2-7; D tentatively fits TRBD1 or TRBD2 (5 bases each). V lost 0 bases to trimming and J lost 0 bases, with 10 bases between them. Germline CDR1 reads SGHRS; CDR2 reads YFSETQ. The CDR3 is 15 amino acids. This CDR3 is CASSLVRDASYEQYF. In nucleotides, the CDR3 is TGCGCCAGCAGCTTGGTCCGGGACGCCTCCTACGAGCAGTACTTC.

V usage is TRBV9 and J usage is TRBJ1-2; weak D call: TRBD1 (5 bases). Trimming removed 0 bases from V and 0 bases from J, with 24 bases in between. CDR1 SGDLS and CDR2 YYNGEE come from the germline V gene. CDR3 length: 20 residues. In nucleotides, the CDR3 is TGTGCCAGCAGCGTAGAGTACACCCAGGTGTTTTGGGACGCTAACTATGGCTACACCTTC. Translating it yields CASSVEYTQVFWDANYGYTF.

This chain's CDR3 is CASGRPEGSEAFF. DNA of the CDR3: TGTGCCAGCGGTCGCCCGGAGGGGTCTGAAGCTTTCTTT. The chain couples TRBV6-1 to TRBJ1-1; TRBD1 is a possible D gene (5 bases). The length of the CDR3 is 13 residues. V shed 8 bases and J shed 6 bases, with 16 bases lying between them. The germline gives CDR1 MNHNS, CDR2 SASEGT.

V and J are TRBV12-3 or TRBV12-4 and TRBJ2-1, with 7 positions matching TRBD2. V shed 5 bases, J shed 6 bases, and the junction held 10 bases outside the gene matches. This CDR3 contains 15 residues. The CDR3 DNA follows: TGTGCCAGCAGTGGGGCGGGCGGGAGACCCAATGAGCAGTTCTTC. Translated, it gives CASSGAGGRPNEQFF.

V usage is TRBV5-5 and J usage is TRBJ1-2; D is unclear. The germline V gene encodes CDR1 SGHKS and CDR2 YYEKEE (reference sequence). The V end lost 0 bases, the J end lost 4 bases, and 13 bases lay between the germline ends. The CDR3 length is 15 residues. Here the CDR3 reads CASSLGAGGVYGYTF. CDR3 sequence (DNA): TGTGCCAGCAGCTTGGGAGCAGGCGGTGTCTATGGCTACACCTTC.

This clonotype was recorded a few times. The rearrangement links TRBV6-5 to TRBJ1-1, with D unresolved. Germline V lookup: CDR1 MNHEY, CDR2 SVGAGI. CDR3 size: 15 residues. Trimming removed 6 bases from V and 0 bases from J, with 14 bases in between. CDR3 loop: CASSTPESMNTEAFF. In DNA, the CDR3 is TGTGCCAGCAGCACCCCAGAATCTATGAACACTGAAGCTTTCTTT.

This clonotype was seen a few times. The chain recombines TRBV29-1 with TRBJ1-2; 9 nucleotides line up with TRBD1. The CDR3 consists of 14 residues. Germline CDR1 is SQVTM and CDR2 is ANQGSEA. V lost 6 bases to trimming and J lost 0 bases; unmatched junction nucleotides: 5. This CDR3 reads CSVEDRGPNYGYTF. The CDR3 coding sequence is TGCAGCGTAGAGGACAGGGGACCTAACTATGGCTACACCTTC.

This clonotype was seen more than once but under ten times. This chain links TRBV7-2 with TRBJ1-4; D possibly corresponds to TRBD1 (5 bases). Trimming left V 6 bases short and J 1 base short, with 9 bases between. Germline CDR1 and CDR2: SGHTA and FQGNSA. The CDR3 runs 14 residues. The CDR3 bases are TGTGCCAGCAGTCAGGGTGGAACTAATGAAAAACTGTTTTTT. Translating it yields CASSQGGTNEKLFF.

Of note for this clonotype: One junction end does not reproduce the germline sequence, and a read error may be involved. This sequence joins TRBV6-2 or TRBV6-3 and TRBJ2-1; 8 positions match TRBD2. Germline-derived CDR1 and CDR2 are MNHEY and SVGEGT. The CDR3 contains 16 residues. CDR3 DNA sequence: TGTGCCAGCAGTTACGCAGCGGGAGAGGCCTACGATGAGCAGTTCTTC. Protein: CASSYAAGEAYDEQFF.

The V call is TRBV29-1, the J call TRBJ2-5; tentatively, D is TRBD1 or TRBD2 (5 bases each). From germline, CDR1 is SQVTM and CDR2 ANQGSEA. This CDR3 has 8 residues. Deletions cut 7 bases from V and 13 bases from J, with 10 bases between. CDR3 in DNA: TGCAGCGGAGGGGCGGGGTACTTC. Translating gives CSGGAGYF.

The chain joins TRBV4-3 to TRBJ2-1; D is unclear. The CDR3 covers 13 residues. V lost 0 bases and J 8 bases, leaving 8 bases between the germline ends. CDR1 is LGHNA and CDR2 is YSLEER in the germline V gene. The CDR3 DNA reads TGCGCCAGCAGCCAAGACCCTAGGTATGAGCAGTTCTTC. Translating it yields CASSQDPRYEQFF.

The chain links TRBV12-3 or TRBV12-4 to TRBJ1-4; 8 bases align to TRBD1. J gave up 7 bases and V 4 bases, and 8 bases lay outside the gene matches. This CDR3 region has 15 residues. The CDR3 region has the DNA TGTGCCAGCAGTTCGGCGGACAGGGTGGGTGAAAAACTGTTTTTT. Protein sequence: CASSSADRVGEKLFF.

This clonotype was counted once. This chain joins TRBV6-2 or TRBV6-3 and TRBJ2-1; D assignment may be TRBD1 or TRBD2 (5 bases each). V lost 8 bases to trimming and J lost 5 bases, with 10 bases between them. The CDR3 runs to 12 residues. The germline gives CDR1 MNHEY, CDR2 SVGEGT. The CDR3 region is CASRDRNNEQFF. DNA for the CDR3: TGTGCCAGCCGGGACCGCAACAATGAGCAGTTCTTC.

This clonotype is medium-sized in the sample. The chain uses TRBV29-1 and TRBJ1-1; D is unresolved. Deletions cut 3 bases from V and 3 bases from J, with 14 bases between. The germline gives CDR1 SQVTM, CDR2 ANQGSEA. The CDR3 loop spans 14 amino acids. CDR3 sequence: CSVDMGRYYTEAFF. The DNA for the CDR3 is TGCAGCGTTGATATGGGCAGGTACTACACTGAAGCTTTCTTT.

The rearrangement uses TRBV28 and TRBJ2-5; D remains ambiguous. Germline-derived CDR1 and CDR2 are MDHEN and SYDVKM. The CDR3 is 11 residues long. V was pared by 3 bases and J by 7 bases, with 6 bases between. This CDR3 reads CASSFIGTQYF. The CDR3 region has the DNA TGTGCCAGCAGTTTTATAGGGACCCAGTACTTC.

This chain connects TRBV13 to TRBJ2-7; perhaps TRBD2 as D (6 bases). V lost 5 bases, J lost 2 bases, and 16 bases lay in between. CDR1 is PRHDT, CDR2 FYEKMQ, per germline (reference sequence). The CDR3 has 15 residues. In DNA, the CDR3 is TGTGCCAGCAGCGGAGGGGCGGGTTCCACCTACGAGCAGTACTTC. Amino acid sequence: CASSGGAGSTYEQYF.

The CDR3 bases are TGTGCCAGCAGTCGGGACTTAGACTCTGGAAACACCATATATTTT. Its protein product is CASSRDLDSGNTIYF. V usage is TRBV28 and J usage is TRBJ1-3, with D maybe TRBD1 (5 bases). V lost 5 bases and J 0 bases, leaving 11 bases between the germline ends. Germline values: CDR1 MDHEN, CDR2 SYDVKM. This CDR3 region has 15 residues.

The J gene is TRBJ2-7, the V gene TRBV12-3 or TRBV12-4; 7 positions agree with TRBD2. This CDR3 has 16 residues. Unmatched junction bases numbered 15, after V lost 4 bases and J lost 6 bases. This CDR3 reads CASSSSGSFLMGEQYF. CDR3 in DNA: TGTGCCAGCAGTTCTAGCGGAAGTTTTCTAATGGGCGAGCAGTACTTC.

V is TRBV10-3 and J is TRBJ1-4; D not certain. With 4 bases removed from V and 8 bases from J, the gap between germline ends came to 14 bases. The CDR3 covers 14 residues. Germline V gives CDR1 ENHRY, CDR2 SYGVKD. The CDR3 nucleotides are TGTGCCATCAGTGGGGAGGGTACTGGGGAAAAACTGTTTTTT. Translated, it gives CAISGEGTGEKLFF.